This entry describes one T cell receptor (beta chain). As yet, its antigen is unknown. This sample is part of a study of cytomegalovirus exposure and HLA in healthy donors. TCRdb keeps only in-frame clones here, not all; method: immunoSEQ multiplex PCR. There are approximately 210,000 clones in the sample; almost 90% occur only once, and 2.5% to 3.5% lies in the top ten. Study-wide results and caveats: CMV antigen specificity was confirmed in vitro for three CMV-associated chains. Cytomegalovirus status was reportedly diagnosed by the classifier with high sensitivity and specificity.

The sample consisted of PBMCs. The receptor's source is a young woman in good health and CMV-seronegative.

Here the CDR3 reads CASSQEGSGRARARHTQYF. CDR3 in DNA: TGTGCCAGCAGCCAAGAAGGTAGCGGGAGGGCCCGGGCGAGACATACGCAGTATTTT. J is TRBJ2-3 and V is TRBV4-2; 11 nucleotides agree with TRBD2. In germline, CDR1 is LGHNA, CDR2 YNFKEQ. V dropped 0 bases and J dropped 7; count of bases not matched to a gene: 15. This CDR3 comprises 19 residues.